This TCR beta chain is drawn from a study of blood T cell repertoires in COVID-19. Background on the study: Samples came from the United States, Italy and Spain, spanning acute and convalescent COVID-19. The cDNA or gDNA used as material had been derived from T cells, B-cell-depleted T cells, or PBMCs.

Original handling: By means of reference gene primer amplification, nucleated cell counts were estimated. Some clones are missing from TCRdb's copy, which holds only in-frame ones; the method was immunoSEQ multiplex PCR. Clonal size and the V and J genes are those of that table, whereas D and trimming came from the DNA. The sample lists about 210,000 clones, around nine tenths seen once, with about 1.7% in the top ten. The sequenced sample consisted of peripheral blood. This sequence originates from a man younger than 35 with active or convalescent COVID-19.

CDR3 amino acids: CASNTGQGSQPQHF. CDR3 bases: TGTGCCAGTAATACGGGACAGGGAAGTCAGCCCCAGCATTTT. V is TRBV19 and J is TRBJ1-5, with TRBD1 matching over 9 bases. CDR3 length equals 14 residues. With 7 bases clipped from V and 6 bases from J, the junction kept 7 bases outside the gene matches. Germline loops: CDR1 LNHDA, CDR2 SQIVND (reference sequence). The whole variable domain, filled in from reference TRBV19 and TRBJ1-5, reads DGGITQSPKYLFRKEGQNVTLSCEQNLNHDAMYWYRQDPGQGLRLIYYSQIVNDFQKGDIAEGYSVSREKKESFPLTVTSAQKNPTAFYLCASNTGQGSQPQHFGDGTRLSIL.